This T cell receptor (beta chain) was observed in a study of cytomegalovirus exposure and HLA in healthy donors. Study in general: Unique TCR beta sequences numbering approximately 100 million came from approximately 180 million T cells in an earlier analysis. Notes on the study in general: Immune exposure data for these donors was limited to CMV serostatus.

This CDR3 has 12 residues. Germline lookup yields CDR1 SGHAT and CDR2 FQNNGV. V lost 2 bases and J lost 10, with 11 bases in between. Amplification used 60 Vbeta primers and 13 Jbeta primers. TCRdb's table, derived via immunoSEQ multiplex PCR, lists solely in-frame clones and lacks some. Of 100,000 to 150,000 clones in the sample, 65% to 75% were seen once. About this clone: The antigen is unknown.

The V and J genes are TRBV11-2 and TRBJ1-1; a possible D gene is TRBD1 (5 bases). The receptor was derived from a woman aged 50 to 60 in good health and CMV-seropositive. Sequenced: PBMCs. This chain's CDR3 is CASSLKGMGAFF. CDR3 nucleotides: TGTGCCAGCAGCTTAAAGGGGATGGGAGCTTTCTTT.